This T cell receptor (beta chain) was found in a study of cytomegalovirus exposure and HLA in healthy donors. Findings and limits, study-wide: An analysis done earlier found most TCR beta V segments productive about 87% or about 30% of the time. The authors later found TCR association rates varying by HLA locus, with DRB1 most and HLA-C fewest. Later analysis demonstrated an association between a missense DCLRE1C variant and TCR beta V- and J-gene trimming.

PCR involved 60 Vbeta and 13 Jbeta primers. The repertoire was sequenced with immunoSEQ multiplex PCR; TCRdb's copy has only in-frame clones and lacks some. Of 100,000 to 150,000 clones in the sample, about 72% were seen once. Note on this clone: Its specificity is not known.

The CDR3 has 15 residues. V lost 1 base and J 0 bases, leaving 10 bases between the germline ends. Germline V gene lookup returns CDR1 GTSNPN and CDR2 SVGIG (reference sequence). This receptor was taken from a female donor in good health and CMV-seronegative. Sequencing was performed on PBMCs. The chain is built from TRBV30 and TRBJ2-1; weak D call: TRBD1 (6 bases). The CDR3 loop is CAWSEQGFSYNEQFF. The CDR3 coding sequence is TGTGCCTGGAGTGAACAGGGATTCTCCTACAATGAGCAGTTCTTC.